The 18 T cell receptor beta chains given below trace back to one sample, sequenced in a study of CD8 T cells in Susac syndrome. An amount of RNA that ranged from roughly 0.5 to 1 ug was reverse transcribed with random hexamers. MiXCR, run by TCRdb on the immunoSEQ multiplex PCR reads, gives a single entry per CDR3 protein. Of tens of thousands of distinct CDR3 sequences in the sample, around 93% were seen once. Source material: CD8+ T cells from PBMCs. These TCRs come from a human donor with multiple sclerosis.

V usage is TRBV28 and J usage is TRBJ1-5, with unresolved D. V lost 4 bases and J lost 4, with 11 bases in between. Germline V gene lookup returns CDR1 MDHEN and CDR2 SYDVKM. The CDR3 covers 14 residues. The CDR3, as DNA: TGTGCCAGCAGTTCCCTGCTAGGGAATCAGCCCCAGCATTTT. Translating gives CASSSLLGNQPQHF.

The rearrangement joins TRBV28 to TRBJ2-5; 8 bases match TRBD2. The CDR3 consists of 16 residues. Germline CDR1 reads MDHEN; CDR2 reads SYDVKM. Trimming removed 5 bases from V and 3 bases from J; junction bases left unmatched: 11. This CDR3 is CASSAIIAGREETQYF. The CDR3 DNA follows: TGTGCCAGCAGTGCTATAATAGCGGGGAGGGAAGAGACCCAGTACTTC.

The chain uses TRBV28 and TRBJ2-3, with D uncertain. The CDR3 has 12 residues. Germline CDR1 and CDR2: MDHEN and SYDVKM. Trimming shortened V by 2 bases and J by 3 bases, and 3 bases separated the two germline ends. The CDR3 loop reads CASSLETDTQYF. CDR3 DNA sequence: TGTGCCAGCAGTTTAGAGACAGATACGCAGTATTTT.

CDR3 sequence: CAWSFLNPGQGYGNTIYF. The CDR3 bases are TGTGCCTGGAGCTTTCTCAACCCGGGACAGGGATACGGAAACACCATATATTTT. The gene calls are TRBV30 and TRBJ1-3, with 9 bases matching TRBD1. Germline CDR1 is GTSNPN and CDR2 is SVGIG (reference sequence). Trimming at V came to 3 bases and at J to 4 bases, leaving 16 bases not matched to a gene. This CDR3 has 18 amino acids.

The table lists this clonotype with a few counts. V and J are TRBV29-1 and TRBJ2-7; 12 nucleotides line up with TRBD1. Germline trimming cut 6 bases from V and 5 bases from J; bases unmatched to any gene: 5. The CDR3 is made up of 13 amino acids. Per germline, CDR1 SQVTM and CDR2 ANQGSEA. CDR3 loop: CSVQGQGAHEQYF. CDR3 nucleotides: TGCAGCGTCCAGGGACAGGGGGCCCACGAGCAGTACTTC.

The chain has TRBV5-1 and TRBJ2-1; TRBD1 matches 7 bases. This CDR3 is built from 16 residues. Germline V gene lookup returns CDR1 SGHRS and CDR2 YFSETQ. V lost 4 bases, J lost 7 bases, and 14 bases stayed unmatched. The chain's CDR3 is CASSPRDSPSRNEQFF. The CDR3 coding sequence is TGCGCCAGCAGCCCAAGGGACAGCCCCTCGAGGAATGAGCAGTTCTTC.

J is TRBJ2-3 and V is TRBV5-1; D unclear. The V gene's germline CDR1 is SGHRS and CDR2 YFSETQ. This CDR3 comprises 15 residues. V shed 1 base and J shed 3 bases, with 12 bases lying between them. In DNA, the CDR3 is TGCGCCAGCAGCTTGAGGAGCTCTGGTACAGATACGCAGTATTTT. Translation gives CASSLRSSGTDTQYF.

The gene calls are TRBV20-1 and TRBJ2-1; D tentatively reads TRBD1 or TRBD2 (7 bases each). Germline CDR1 DFQATT, CDR2 SNEGSKA (reference sequence). The V and J ends lost 6 bases and 0 bases respectively, with 15 bases between them. This CDR3 has 15 amino acids. The CDR3 spells CSACQGEGSYNEQFF. The CDR3 DNA follows: TGCAGTGCCTGCCAGGGGGAGGGCTCCTACAATGAGCAGTTCTTC.

The rearrangement joins TRBV10-3 to TRBJ1-2; maybe TRBD1 (5 bases). V was shortened by 6 bases and J by 5 bases, with 16 bases between the two germline ends. CDR1 ENHRY and CDR2 SYGVKD come from the germline V gene. The CDR3 runs to 14 residues. CDR3 residues: CAIRAGTEAYGYTF. The CDR3, as DNA: TGTGCCATCAGAGCCGGGACGGAAGCTTATGGCTACACCTTC.

The chain couples TRBV12-3 or TRBV12-4 to TRBJ1-2; the D gene is possibly TRBD1 (5 bases). The CDR3 runs 14 residues. The V end lost 2 bases, the J end lost 4 bases, and 11 bases lay between the germline ends. CDR3 region: CASSLRTSLYGYTF. CDR3 DNA: TGTGCCAGCAGTTTACGGACAAGCCTCTATGGCTACACCTTC.

The genes are TRBV7-9 and TRBJ1-2, with 10 positions matching TRBD1. The CDR3 is made up of 14 amino acids. After removal of 5 bases from V and 8 bases from J, the junction contained 8 bases not matched to a gene. In germline, CDR1 is SEHNR, CDR2 FQNEAQ (reference sequence). CDR3 loop: CASSGTGDFGGYTF. CDR3 coding DNA: TGTGCCAGCAGCGGGACAGGGGATTTCGGAGGCTACACCTTC.

The chain is built from TRBV19 and TRBJ1-2; 10 bases map to TRBD1. Germline lookup yields CDR1 LNHDA and CDR2 SQIVND (reference sequence). Trimming removed 1 base from V and 8 bases from J; junction bases left unmatched: 4. The CDR3 contains 14 residues. As DNA, the CDR3 is TGTGCCAGTAGTATAGGACAGGGGGCTTGGGGCTACACCTTC. Encoded protein: CASSIGQGAWGYTF.

The sample holds one count of this clonotype. The genes are TRBV27 and TRBJ1-2, with TRBD1 identical over 9 bases. The CDR3 sequence is 15 residues long. CDR1 and CDR2 from the germline V gene are MNHEY and SMNVEV (reference sequence). The trim removed 0 bases at V and 6 bases at J, leaving 5 bases unmatched. The CDR3 loop is CASSLSTGGTNGYTF. DNA of the CDR3: TGTGCCAGCAGTTTATCGACAGGGGGGACAAATGGCTACACCTTC.

V and J are TRBV20-1 and TRBJ2-4; D is ambiguous. V was trimmed by 6 bases and J by 6 bases, leaving 15 bases between them. The germline V gene encodes CDR1 DFQATT and CDR2 SNEGSKA (reference sequence). This CDR3 has 13 amino acids. The CDR3 sequence is CSARTYPTNIQYF. The DNA of the CDR3 is TGCAGTGCAAGGACCTACCCAACAAACATTCAGTACTTC.

J is TRBJ1-1 and V is TRBV12-3 or TRBV12-4; perhaps TRBD1 as D (5 bases). The V end lost 3 bases, the J end lost 4 bases, and 12 bases lay between the germline ends. The CDR3 is 14 residues long. The CDR3 sequence is CASSLGGTITEAFF. In nucleotides, the CDR3 is TGTGCCAGCAGTTTGGGGGGTACGATCACTGAAGCTTTCTTT.

V is TRBV3-1 and J is TRBJ1-2; the D is unclear. Germline lookup yields CDR1 LGHDT and CDR2 YNNKEL (reference sequence). The V end lost 6 bases, the J end lost 2 bases, and 16 bases lay between the germline ends. There are 15 residues in the CDR3. CDR3 sequence reads: CASSSPSGQNYGYTF. For the CDR3, the DNA is TGTGCCAGCAGTTCCCCTTCGGGTCAGAACTATGGCTACACCTTC.

The rearrangement uses TRBV20-1 and TRBJ1-1; TRBD1 is a possible D gene (5 bases). The CDR3 consists of 14 residues. The ends were cut back, 4 bases at V and 3 bases at J, with 15 bases in the middle. CDR1 and CDR2 (germline): DFQATT, SNEGSKA (reference sequence). The CDR3 region has the DNA TGCAGTGCTACCGGGGACCTTAGGGACACTGAAGCTTTCTTT. It codes for CSATGDLRDTEAFF.

The chain uses TRBV28 and TRBJ2-7; possibly TRBD2 for D (6 bases). V lost 5 bases and J 1 base, leaving 6 bases between the germline ends. The CDR3 runs 12 residues. From germline, CDR1 is MDHEN and CDR2 SYDVKM. The CDR3 DNA is TGTGCCAGCAGTGGGGGGTCCTACGAGCAGTACTTC. This codes for CASSGGSYEQYF.